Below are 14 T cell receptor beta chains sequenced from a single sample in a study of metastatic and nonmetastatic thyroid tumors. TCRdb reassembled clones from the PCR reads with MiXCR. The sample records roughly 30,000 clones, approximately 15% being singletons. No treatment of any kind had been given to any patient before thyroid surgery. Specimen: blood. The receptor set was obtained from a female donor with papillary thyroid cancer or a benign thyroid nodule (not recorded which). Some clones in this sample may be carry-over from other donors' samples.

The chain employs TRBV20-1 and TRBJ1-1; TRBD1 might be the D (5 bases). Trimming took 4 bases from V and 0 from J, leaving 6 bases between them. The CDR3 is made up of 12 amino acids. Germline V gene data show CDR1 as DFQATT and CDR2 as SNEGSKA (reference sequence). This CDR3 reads CSATGMNTEAFF. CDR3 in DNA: TGCAGTGCTACAGGGATGAACACTGAAGCTTTCTTT.

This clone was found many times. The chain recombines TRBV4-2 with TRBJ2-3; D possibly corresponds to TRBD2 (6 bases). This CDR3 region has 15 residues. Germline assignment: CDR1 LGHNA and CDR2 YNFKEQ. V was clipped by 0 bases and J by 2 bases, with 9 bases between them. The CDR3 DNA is TGTGCCAGCAGCCAAGATCAGCGGGTCACAGATACGCAGTATTTT. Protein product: CASSQDQRVTDTQYF.

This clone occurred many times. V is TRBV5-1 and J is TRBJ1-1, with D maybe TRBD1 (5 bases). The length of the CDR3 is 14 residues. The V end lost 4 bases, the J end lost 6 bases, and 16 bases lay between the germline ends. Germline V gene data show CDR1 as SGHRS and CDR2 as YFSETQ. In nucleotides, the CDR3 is TGCGCCAGCAGCGATCAGGGTGGAGGGGCTGAAGCTTTCTTT. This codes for CASSDQGGGAEAFF. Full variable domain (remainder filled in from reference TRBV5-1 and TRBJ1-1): KAGVTQTPRYLIKTRGQQVTLSCSPISGHRSVSWYQQTPGQGLQFLFEYFSETQRNKGNFPGRFSGRQFSNSRSEMNVSTLELGDSALYLCASSDQGGGAEAFFGQGTRLTVV.

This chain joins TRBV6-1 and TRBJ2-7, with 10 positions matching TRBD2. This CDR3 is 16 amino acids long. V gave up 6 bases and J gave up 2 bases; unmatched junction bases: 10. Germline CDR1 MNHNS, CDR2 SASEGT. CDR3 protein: CASSSPTAGGTYEQYF. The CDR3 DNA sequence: TGTGCCAGCAGCTCTCCCACAGCGGGAGGGACCTACGAGCAGTACTTC.

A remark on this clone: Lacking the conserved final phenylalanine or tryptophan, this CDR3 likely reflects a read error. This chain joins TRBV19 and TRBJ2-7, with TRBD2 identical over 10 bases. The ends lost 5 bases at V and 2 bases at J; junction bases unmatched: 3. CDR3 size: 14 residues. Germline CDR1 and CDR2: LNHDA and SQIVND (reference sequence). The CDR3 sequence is CASSLAGVTYEQYL. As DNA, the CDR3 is TGTGCCAGTAGTCTAGCGGGAGTGACCTACGAGCAGTACCTC.

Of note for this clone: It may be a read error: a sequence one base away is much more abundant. The CDR3 region has the DNA TGCAGCGCCCGTGAGACACGGGAACACGAGCAGTACTTC. Protein: CSARETREHEQYF. The chain combines TRBV29-1 with TRBJ2-7, with D tentatively TRBD2 (5 bases). The V and J ends lost 7 bases and 5 bases respectively, with 18 bases between them. The CDR3 length is 13 residues. The V gene's germline CDR1 is SQVTM and CDR2 ANQGSEA.

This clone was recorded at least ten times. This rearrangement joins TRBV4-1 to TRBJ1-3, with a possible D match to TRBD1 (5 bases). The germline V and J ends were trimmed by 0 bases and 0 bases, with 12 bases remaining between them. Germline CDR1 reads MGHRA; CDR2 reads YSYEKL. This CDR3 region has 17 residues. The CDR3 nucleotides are TGCGCCAGCAGCCAAGACCCTCGGGGGGGCTCTGGAAACACCATATATTTT. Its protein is CASSQDPRGGSGNTIYF.

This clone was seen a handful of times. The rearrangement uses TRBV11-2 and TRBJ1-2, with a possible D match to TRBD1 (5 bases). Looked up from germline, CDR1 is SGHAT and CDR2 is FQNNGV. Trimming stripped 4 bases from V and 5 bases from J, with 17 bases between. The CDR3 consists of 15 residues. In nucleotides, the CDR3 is TGTGCCAGCAGCTCCGGAATAGGGGCGCCGTATGGCTACACCTTC. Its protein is CASSSGIGAPYGYTF.

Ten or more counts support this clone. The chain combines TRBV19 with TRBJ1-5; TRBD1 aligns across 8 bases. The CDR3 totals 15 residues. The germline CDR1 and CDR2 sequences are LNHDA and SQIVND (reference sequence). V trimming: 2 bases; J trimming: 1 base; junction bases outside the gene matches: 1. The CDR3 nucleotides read TGTGCCAGTAGTATAACAGGGGGGAGCAATCAGCCCCAGCATTTT. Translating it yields CASSITGGSNQPQHF.

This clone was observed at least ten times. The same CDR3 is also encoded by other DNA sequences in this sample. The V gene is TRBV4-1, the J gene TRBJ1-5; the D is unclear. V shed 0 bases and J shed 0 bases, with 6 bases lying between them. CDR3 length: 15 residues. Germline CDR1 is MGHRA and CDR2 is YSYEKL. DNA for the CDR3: TGCGCCAGCAGCCAAGATATATTTAGCAATCAGCCCCAGCATTTT. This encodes CASSQDIFSNQPQHF.

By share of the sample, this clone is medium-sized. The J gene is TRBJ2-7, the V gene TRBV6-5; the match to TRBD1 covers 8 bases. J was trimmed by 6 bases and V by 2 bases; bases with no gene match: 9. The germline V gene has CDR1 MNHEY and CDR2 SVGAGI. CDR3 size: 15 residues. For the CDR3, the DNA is TGTGCCAGCAGTTACGACGACAGGGGTCGGTCCGAGCAGTACTTC. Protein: CASSYDDRGRSEQYF.

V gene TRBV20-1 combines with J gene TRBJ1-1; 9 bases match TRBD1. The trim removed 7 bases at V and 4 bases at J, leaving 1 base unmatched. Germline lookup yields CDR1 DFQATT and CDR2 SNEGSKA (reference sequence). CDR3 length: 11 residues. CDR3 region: CSEQGATEAFF. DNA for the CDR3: TGCAGTGAACAGGGGGCCACTGAAGCTTTCTTT.

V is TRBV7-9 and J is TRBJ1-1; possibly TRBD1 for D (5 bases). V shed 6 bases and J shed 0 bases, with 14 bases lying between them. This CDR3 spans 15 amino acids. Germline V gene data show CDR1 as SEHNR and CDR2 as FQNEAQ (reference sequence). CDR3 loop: CASSQQGTVNTEAFF. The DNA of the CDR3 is TGTGCCAGCAGTCAACAAGGGACGGTGAACACTGAAGCTTTCTTT.

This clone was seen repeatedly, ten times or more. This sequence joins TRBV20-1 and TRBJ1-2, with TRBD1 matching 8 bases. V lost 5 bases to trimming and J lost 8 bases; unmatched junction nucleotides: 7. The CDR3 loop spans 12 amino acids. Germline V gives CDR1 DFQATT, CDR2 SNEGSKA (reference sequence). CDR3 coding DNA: TGCAGTGCTTCGGACAGGGTCGAGGGCTACACCTTC. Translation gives CSASDRVEGYTF.